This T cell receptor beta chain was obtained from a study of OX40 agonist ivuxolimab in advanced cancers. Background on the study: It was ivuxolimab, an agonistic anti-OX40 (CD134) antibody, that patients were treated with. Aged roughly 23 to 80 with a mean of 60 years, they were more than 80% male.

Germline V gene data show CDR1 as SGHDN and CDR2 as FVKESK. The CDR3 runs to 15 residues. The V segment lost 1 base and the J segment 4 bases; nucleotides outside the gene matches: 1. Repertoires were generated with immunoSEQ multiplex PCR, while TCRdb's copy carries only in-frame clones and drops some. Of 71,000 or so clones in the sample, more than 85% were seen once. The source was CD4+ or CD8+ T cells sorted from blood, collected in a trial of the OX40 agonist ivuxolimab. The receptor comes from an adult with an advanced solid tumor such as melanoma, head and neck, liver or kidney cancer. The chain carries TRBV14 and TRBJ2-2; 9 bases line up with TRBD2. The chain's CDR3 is CASSQVAGVTGELFF. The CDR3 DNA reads TGTGCCAGCAGCCAAGTAGCGGGGGTCACCGGGGAGCTGTTTTTT.